The rows below give T cell receptor beta chains drawn from one sample of a study of T cell repertoires in cytomegalovirus infection. From the reads, TCRdb called clonotypes with MiXCR, one entry per CDR3 protein. The sample holds around 770,000 distinct CDR3 sequences, almost 30% seen once. Their antigens are not known. This specimen was cultured CD8+ T cells from PBMCs, taken from culture after CMV antigen stimulation. These receptors were collected from a human donor in good health (CMV status not recorded). Some clones in this sample may be carry-over from other donors' samples. The CDR3 runs from the conserved cysteine through the conserved F or W. The order of the fields is D gene, J gene, clone size, V gene, CDR3 DNA, CDR3 protein. A D gene is named only where the DNA matches it firmly. Clone size is shown for a subset of rows, as once, few, many or a class of expanded clone.

D: .; J: TRBJ2-2; size: few; V: TRBV7-3; DNA: TGTGCCAGCAGCCCCCTGTGGACGCCGAACACCGGGGAGCTGTTTTTT; CDR3: CASSPLWTPNTGELFF
D: .; J: TRBJ1-1; size: .; V: TRBV15; DNA: TGTGCCACCAGCACTCCTGATGTAATGGGGCCCGAGGCTGAAGCTTTCTTT; CDR3: CATSTPDVMGPEAEAFF
D: .; J: TRBJ1-5; size: many; V: TRBV12-3/TRBV12-4; DNA: TGTGCCAGCAGTTTAGGGGTAGTAGGCTGGAATCAGCCCCAGCATTTT; CDR3: CASSLGVVGWNQPQHF
D: .; J: TRBJ1-5; size: once; V: TRBV12-3/TRBV12-4; DNA: TGTGCCAGCAGTTTTAACAGCCTCGAGGGGTATGTAGGCAATCAGCCCCAGCATTTT; CDR3: CASSFNSLEGYVGNQPQHF
D: .; J: TRBJ1-5; size: .; V: TRBV19; DNA: TGTGCCAGTAGTACCGGGATACATAGCAATCAGCCCCAGCATTTT; CDR3: CASSTGIHSNQPQHF
D: .; J: TRBJ2-5; size: .; V: TRBV12-3/TRBV12-4; DNA: TGTGCCAGCAGCCCAGGGGGCCAGGAGAAGCGGGAACAAGAGACCCAGTACTTC; CDR3: CASSPGGQEKREQETQYF
D: .; J: TRBJ1-2; size: few; V: TRBV7-9; DNA: TGTGCCAGCAGTAACGTTGGCTACACCTTC; CDR3: CASSNVGYTF
D: .; J: TRBJ2-3; size: .; V: TRBV11-1; DNA: TGTGCCAGCAGCTTAGCGGGGCTATCAGATACGCAGTATTTT; CDR3: CASSLAGLSDTQYF
D: TRBD2; J: TRBJ2-1; size: few; V: TRBV7-9; DNA: TGTGCCAGCTCTACTAGCGGGGGGGCCATCGACAATGAGCAGTTCTTC; CDR3: CASSTSGGAIDNEQFF
D: .; J: TRBJ1-5; size: few; V: TRBV10-2; DNA: TGCGCCAGCTCGGGACGGGGCCTGGGCCATCAGCCCCAGCATTTT; CDR3: CASSGRGLGHQPQHF
D: .; J: TRBJ2-5; size: few; V: TRBV12-3/TRBV12-4; DNA: TGTGCCAGCAGTTATCCCCTCTATGAGCAAGAGACCCAGTACTTC; CDR3: CASSYPLYEQETQYF
D: TRBD2; J: TRBJ2-3; size: .; V: TRBV5-8; DNA: TGTGCCAGCAGCTTTCTAGCGGGGGAGTACACAGATACGCAGTATTTT; CDR3: CASSFLAGEYTDTQYF
D: .; J: TRBJ2-1; size: many; V: TRBV6-5; DNA: TGTGCCAGCAGCCCAAACAGGCTCGCCTACAATGAGCAGTTCTTC; CDR3: CASSPNRLAYNEQFF
D: .; J: TRBJ2-1; size: .; V: TRBV4-3; DNA: TGCGCCAGCAGCCGGAAAGTCAGGGAAAGAGTTCCCTACAATGAGCAGTTCTTC; CDR3: CASSRKVRERVPYNEQFF
D: .; J: TRBJ2-1; size: .; V: TRBV20-1; DNA: TGCAGTGCTAGAGATCCCGACAGCCCTACGAGGAATGAGCAGTTCTTC; CDR3: CSARDPDSPTRNEQFF
D: .; J: TRBJ1-2; size: .; V: TRBV7-9; DNA: TGTGCCAGCAGCGGAGGCCCGGATGGCTACACCTTC; CDR3: CASSGGPDGYTF
D: TRBD2; J: TRBJ2-7; size: .; V: TRBV6-2/TRBV6-3; DNA: TGTGCCAGCAGTTTCGAGACTAGCTTCGACTACGAGCAGTACTTC; CDR3: CASSFETSFDYEQYF
D: .; J: TRBJ1-1; size: .; V: TRBV20-1; DNA: TGCAGTGCTAGATACGGGGGGACTGAAGCTTTCTTT; CDR3: CSARYGGTEAFF
D: .; J: TRBJ1-6; size: .; V: TRBV7-3; DNA: TGTGCCAGCAGTTCACCCACTGCGTCAGGACCCCTCCACTTT; CDR3: CASSSPTASGPLHF
D: .; J: TRBJ1-2; size: .; V: TRBV10-3; DNA: TGTGCCATACAGGGAGGCTATGGCTACACCTTC; CDR3: CAIQGGYGYTF
D: .; J: TRBJ1-3; size: .; V: TRBV27; DNA: TGTGCCAGCAGTTTATCGGCCGGACAGACTGGAAACACCATATATTTT; CDR3: CASSLSAGQTGNTIYF
D: TRBD2; J: TRBJ2-5; size: few; V: TRBV6-2/TRBV6-3; DNA: TGTGCCAGCAGTTACCGACTAGCGGGTGTTTCTCAAGAGACCCAGTACTTC; CDR3: CASSYRLAGVSQETQYF
D: .; J: TRBJ2-1; size: .; V: TRBV27; DNA: TGTGCCAGCAGTTTATCGGACCGGGTCCCTCCGGATGAGCAGTTCTTC; CDR3: CASSLSDRVPPDEQFF
D: .; J: TRBJ1-1; size: few; V: TRBV6-1; DNA: TGTGCCAGCAGTTTCGGGACGCCGGCGGACACTGAAGCTTTCTTT; CDR3: CASSFGTPADTEAFF
D: .; J: TRBJ2-7; size: .; V: TRBV6-5; DNA: TGTGCCAGCAGTGCCGGCGGGACTTCATCCTACGAGCAGTACTTC; CDR3: CASSAGGTSSYEQYF
D: .; J: TRBJ1-1; size: few; V: TRBV19; DNA: TGTGCCAGTAGTATACCCGTCGATGGGGGCGCGAAGCAGGGTGAAGCTTTCTTT; CDR3: CASSIPVDGGAKQGEAFF
D: .; J: TRBJ1-2; size: once; V: TRBV27; DNA: TGTGCCAGCAGTGGGACTTCGCGAGGCTACACCTTC; CDR3: CASSGTSRGYTF
D: .; J: TRBJ2-1; size: many; V: TRBV11-3; DNA: TGTGCCAGCAGCCCCCCAGTGCAGGACCCTTACAATGAGCAGTTCTTC; CDR3: CASSPPVQDPYNEQFF
D: .; J: TRBJ1-2; size: .; V: TRBV28; DNA: TGTGCCAGCAGTTTTAGTGGGGATCAATATGGCTACACCTTC; CDR3: CASSFSGDQYGYTF
D: .; J: TRBJ2-1; size: .; V: TRBV5-4; DNA: TGTGCCAGCAGCTTTGGGATTGAGCAGTTCTTC; CDR3: CASSFGIEQFF
D: TRBD1; J: TRBJ2-2; size: .; V: TRBV7-9; DNA: TGTGCCAGCAGCCCCGGACAGGGAATCACCGGGGAGCTGTTTTTT; CDR3: CASSPGQGITGELFF
D: .; J: TRBJ2-7; size: .; V: TRBV6-1; DNA: TGTGCCAGCCTAGAGAGGGGATCCTCCTACGAGCAGTACTTC; CDR3: CASLERGSSYEQYF
D: TRBD2; J: TRBJ2-3; size: .; V: TRBV7-6; DNA: TGTGCCAGCAGCTTAAGGCCGGGGGGGCTGAATACGCAGTATTTT; CDR3: CASSLRPGGLNTQYF
D: .; J: TRBJ1-4; size: .; V: TRBV4-1; DNA: TGCGCCAGCAGCCAAGATCCTGAAAAACTGTTTTTT; CDR3: CASSQDPEKLFF
D: .; J: TRBJ1-2; size: .; V: TRBV27; DNA: TGTGCCAGCACCCCTGGGGCAGGGAACTATGGCTACACCTTC; CDR3: CASTPGAGNYGYTF
D: .; J: TRBJ1-4; size: once; V: TRBV12-5; DNA: TGTGCTAGTGGTTTGGTAGGGGGGCAGACTAATGAAAAACTGTTTTTT; CDR3: CASGLVGGQTNEKLFF
D: .; J: TRBJ1-2; size: .; V: TRBV5-1; DNA: TGCGCCAGCAGCTTGGACAGGGTGGCGTATGGCTACACCTTC; CDR3: CASSLDRVAYGYTF
D: .; J: TRBJ1-5; size: few; V: TRBV2; DNA: TGTGCCAGCACTTTCGGGGGTAGGCGCAATCAGCCCCAGCATTTT; CDR3: CASTFGGRRNQPQHF
D: .; J: TRBJ1-3; size: few; V: TRBV29-1; DNA: TGCAGCGCTTTATTATGGACACCCTACTCTGGAAACACCATATATTTT; CDR3: CSALLWTPYSGNTIYF
D: .; J: TRBJ2-2; size: .; V: TRBV7-8; DNA: TGTGCCAGCAGCTTAGGCCACAGGCTGACGTCCGGGGAGCTGTTTTTT; CDR3: CASSLGHRLTSGELFF
D: TRBD1; J: TRBJ1-1; size: .; V: TRBV5-6; DNA: TGTGCCAGCAGCTTGGGGACCGGGACAGGGCAGGGGTACACTGAAGCTTTCTTT; CDR3: CASSLGTGTGQGYTEAFF
D: TRBD1; J: TRBJ1-6; size: .; V: TRBV27; DNA: TGTGCCAGCAGTCTGGACAGGGGGTGGTCACCCCTCCACTTT; CDR3: CASSLDRGWSPLHF
D: .; J: TRBJ2-2; size: many; V: TRBV15; DNA: TGTGCCACCAGCACCCGGAGAGAGAACACCGGGGAGCTGTTTTTT; CDR3: CATSTRRENTGELFF
D: TRBD1; J: TRBJ2-7; size: .; V: TRBV10-3; DNA: TGTGCCATCAGGTCTCTTCTAGGACAGGGCGCCTACGAGCAGTACTTC; CDR3: CAIRSLLGQGAYEQYF
D: TRBD2; J: TRBJ2-3; size: .; V: TRBV12-5; DNA: TGTGCTAGTGGTCAGGGACTAGCGGGGTCCCAGGCTACGCAGTATTTT; CDR3: CASGQGLAGSQATQYF
D: .; J: TRBJ2-2; size: .; V: TRBV12-3/TRBV12-4; DNA: TGTGCCAGCAGTTTCGGGGCGGGGCCCGGCACCGGGGAGCTGTTTTTT; CDR3: CASSFGAGPGTGELFF
D: .; J: TRBJ2-1; size: many; V: TRBV7-9; DNA: TGTGCCAGCAGCTTCTCGGACAGCTACAATGAGCAGTTCTTC; CDR3: CASSFSDSYNEQFF
D: .; J: TRBJ2-1; size: few; V: TRBV6-2/TRBV6-3; DNA: TGTGCCAGCAGTTACTCCCCCCAGCCCGCCGATGACAATGAGCAGTTCTTC; CDR3: CASSYSPQPADDNEQFF
D: TRBD1; J: TRBJ2-1; size: many; V: TRBV7-2; DNA: TGTGCCAGCAGCCGAGGACAGGGGGGTTTACCCTCCTACAATGAGCAGTTCTTC; CDR3: CASSRGQGGLPSYNEQFF
D: .; J: TRBJ1-1; size: few; V: TRBV7-9; DNA: TGTGCCAGCAGCTCTGCAGGGTCGGCCGTAGGCACTGAAGCTTTCTTT; CDR3: CASSSAGSAVGTEAFF
D: .; J: TRBJ1-1; size: few; V: TRBV5-4; DNA: TGTGCCAGCAGCTTGTCACGGAAGGGCACTGAAGCTTTCTTT; CDR3: CASSLSRKGTEAFF
D: TRBD2; J: TRBJ2-1; size: .; V: TRBV29-1; DNA: TGCAGCGTTGTCTTGTTAGCGGGGGGGCAGGATGAGCAGTTCTTC; CDR3: CSVVLLAGGQDEQFF
D: .; J: TRBJ2-2; size: .; V: TRBV15; DNA: TGTGCCACCAGCTCGTGGACTGAGATGAACACCGGGGAGCTGTTTTTT; CDR3: CATSSWTEMNTGELFF
D: .; J: TRBJ2-3; size: .; V: TRBV7-4; DNA: TGTGCCAGCATCAATCCGAGCGCCTCAGATACGCAGTATTTT; CDR3: CASINPSASDTQYF
D: .; J: TRBJ2-1; size: few; V: TRBV24-1; DNA: TGTGCCACCGCAGGGGACTCCTACAATGAGCAGTTCTTC; CDR3: CATAGDSYNEQFF
D: .; J: TRBJ2-2; size: .; V: TRBV15; DNA: TGTGCCACCAGCAGAGACCGGGCAACGAACACCGGGGAGCTGTTTTTT; CDR3: CATSRDRATNTGELFF
D: .; J: TRBJ2-5; size: .; V: TRBV12-3/TRBV12-4; DNA: TGTGCCAGCAGTCACCGGGACTGGCAAGAGACCCAGTACTTC; CDR3: CASSHRDWQETQYF
D: .; J: TRBJ1-5; size: few; V: TRBV6-1; DNA: TGTGCCAGCAGGCAACAGGGATATAGCAATCAGCCCCAGCATTTT; CDR3: CASRQQGYSNQPQHF
D: TRBD2; J: TRBJ2-3; size: few; V: TRBV6-8; DNA: TGTGCCAGCAGTTACTCGACTAGCGGGAACACAGATACGCAGTATTTT; CDR3: CASSYSTSGNTDTQYF